The next 31 T cell receptor beta chains were all read from a single sample in a study of blood T cell repertoires in COVID-19. The protocol was immunoSEQ multiplex PCR, while the TCRdb copy is restricted to in-frame clones and leaves out a portion. This table holds around 230,000 clones, about 80% found once. Material for sequencing was PBMCs or T cells enriched from blood (not recorded which). The receptors stem from a man in his forties or fifties who had recovered from COVID-19.

The gene calls are TRBV15 and TRBJ1-5; 9 nucleotides agree with TRBD1. V trimming: 1 base; J trimming: 4 bases; junction bases outside the gene matches: 8. CDR3 length: 17 amino acids. Germline V lookup: CDR1 LNHNV, CDR2 YYDKDF (reference sequence). In DNA, the CDR3 is TGTGCCACCAGCAGAGGTACAGGGGGCGCCGGGAATCAGCCCCAGCATTTT. This translates into CATSRGTGGAGNQPQHF. The full variable domain, completed using reference TRBV15 and TRBJ1-5, is DAMVIQNPRYQVTQFGKPVTLSCSQTLNHNVMYWYQQKSSQAPKLLFHYYDKDFNNEADTPDNFQSRRPNTSFCFLDIRSPGLGDTAMYLCATSRGTGGAGNQPQHFGDGTRLSIL.

The gene calls are TRBV7-9 and TRBJ1-2; TRBD1 aligns across 7 bases. Germline values: CDR1 SEHNR, CDR2 FQNEAQ (reference sequence). The CDR3 has 14 residues. J was trimmed by 6 bases and V by 5 bases; bases with no gene match: 9. DNA for the CDR3: TGTGCCAGCAGCATTAGACAGGGCTTGGATGGCTACACCTTC. Its translation: CASSIRQGLDGYTF.

The chain uses TRBV5-8 and TRBJ2-7; D ambiguous. Trimming removed 0 bases at V and 7 bases at J, with 11 bases between. CDR3 length equals 13 residues. Germline CDR1 and CDR2: SGHTS and YDEGEE. CDR3 nucleotide sequence: TGTGCCAGCAGCTTGGTTCTGGTTGCGGAGCAGTACTTC. Translating gives CASSLVLVAEQYF.

The chain combines TRBV28 with TRBJ2-5; the D is unclear. CDR3 size: 13 residues. Germline V CDR1 and CDR2: MDHEN, SYDVKM. Trimming stripped 2 bases from V and 5 bases from J, with 9 bases between. The CDR3 spells CASSLDSRETQYF. The CDR3 nucleotides read TGTGCCAGCAGTTTAGACTCACGGGAGACCCAGTACTTC.

CDR3: CASSYQQGNTEAFF. CDR3 nucleotide sequence: TGCGCCAGCAGCTACCAACAGGGGAACACTGAAGCTTTCTTT. The J gene is TRBJ1-1, the V gene TRBV5-1, with a possible D match to TRBD1 (6 bases). The CDR3 runs to 14 residues. Germline-derived CDR1 and CDR2 are SGHRS and YFSETQ. V was shortened by 3 bases and J by 1 base, with 10 bases between the two germline ends.

The rearrangement joins TRBV28 to TRBJ1-4; the D gene is possibly TRBD1 (5 bases). The CDR3 consists of 15 residues. The V end lost 3 bases, the J end lost 0 bases, and 8 bases lay between the germline ends. The V gene's germline CDR1 is MDHEN and CDR2 SYDVKM. The CDR3 reads CASSFGGATNEKLFF. In DNA form, the CDR3 reads TGTGCCAGCAGTTTTGGGGGGGCAACTAATGAAAAACTGTTTTTT. Supplemented by reference TRBV28 and TRBJ1-4, the full variable domain reads DVKVTQSSRYLVKRTGEKVFLECVQDMDHENMFWYRQDPGLGLRLIYFSYDVKMKEKGDIPEGYSVSREKKERFSLILESASTNQTSMYLCASSFGGATNEKLFFGSGTQLSVL.

The J gene is TRBJ1-1, the V gene TRBV6-2 or TRBV6-3, with D possibly being TRBD1 (6 bases). The CDR3 sequence is 16 residues long. V gave up 0 bases and J gave up 0 bases, with 11 bases separating them. CDR1 MNHEY and CDR2 SVGEGT come from the germline V gene. The CDR3 DNA follows: TGTGCCAGCAGTTACTCAACAGGGACCCTGAACACTGAAGCTTTCTTT. Its protein is CASSYSTGTLNTEAFF.

This clone was seen a single time. The rearrangement links TRBV7-2 to TRBJ1-5; D not certain. CDR3 length: 13 residues. Germline V gives CDR1 SGHTA, CDR2 FQGNSA. V was clipped by 5 bases and J by 6 bases, with 11 bases between them. CDR3 nucleotides: TGTGCCAGCAGCCTGAGGGTGCCTCAGCCCCAGCATTTT. This codes for CASSLRVPQPQHF.

The rearrangement uses TRBV29-1 and TRBJ2-1, with D hard to call. The CDR3 extends over 12 amino acids. Germline V gene data show CDR1 as SQVTM and CDR2 as ANQGSEA. CDR3 DNA: TGCGGAATCATAACAGTCTCCCATGAGCAGTTCTTC. It specifies CGIITVSHEQFF.

J is TRBJ2-5 and V is TRBV27; 8 positions match TRBD1. Germline CDR1 is MNHEY and CDR2 is SMNVEV (reference sequence). With 4 bases clipped from V and 2 bases from J, the junction kept 12 bases outside the gene matches. The CDR3 is made up of 17 amino acids. Here the CDR3 reads CASSYFYAGQEQETQYF. CDR3 nucleotides: TGTGCCAGCAGTTACTTCTACGCGGGACAGGAACAAGAGACCCAGTACTTC.

The rearrangement links TRBV11-2 to TRBJ2-1; maybe TRBD2 (6 bases). The CDR3 extends over 15 amino acids. From germline, CDR1 is SGHAT and CDR2 FQNNGV. V was clipped by 5 bases and J by 4 bases, with 15 bases between them. The CDR3, as DNA: TGTGCCAGCAGCCGTGGGCTAGCGACTTACAATGAGCAGTTCTTC. The encoded protein is CASSRGLATYNEQFF.

The genes are TRBV5-6 and TRBJ2-3; D gene unclear. The CDR3 is made up of 14 amino acids. V lost 1 base, J lost 1 base, and 7 bases lay in between. CDR1 is SGHDT and CDR2 is YYEEEE in the germline V gene. This CDR3 reads CASSLIAGTDTQYF. Here the CDR3 DNA reads TGTGCCAGCAGCTTGATCGCGGGCACAGATACGCAGTATTTT.

The chain joins TRBV30 to TRBJ1-4, with TRBD1 identical over 10 bases. CDR3 length: 14 residues. V gave up 3 bases and J gave up 8 bases; unmatched junction bases: 6. The germline V gene encodes CDR1 GTSNPN and CDR2 SVGIG (reference sequence). The CDR3 sequence: CAWSRGQGWEKLFF. CDR3 coding DNA: TGTGCCTGGAGCCGGGGACAGGGGTGGGAAAAACTGTTTTTT.

This chain joins TRBV25-1 and TRBJ2-7; TRBD1 agrees at 7 bases. J gave up 2 bases and V 5 bases, and 6 bases lay outside the gene matches. Germline CDR1 and CDR2: MGHDK and SYGVNS. This CDR3 comprises 14 residues. In DNA form, the CDR3 reads TGTGCCAGCAGTTTACCGGGACAGACCTACGAGCAGTACTTC. This encodes CASSLPGQTYEQYF.

This clone was counted at least ten times. The sample has other DNA sequences that encode this CDR3 too. The chain uses TRBV3-1 (or the pseudogene TRBV3-2) and TRBJ1-5; the D is unclear. Trimming pared 4 bases from V and 6 bases from J, leaving 10 bases between. The CDR3 consists of 13 residues. Germline V gives CDR1 LGHDT, CDR2 YNNKEL (reference sequence). The CDR3 region has the DNA TGTGCCAGCAGCCGACGGGGTGTTCAGCCCCAGCATTTT. Its protein product is CASSRRGVQPQHF.

The chain recombines TRBV7-2 with TRBJ1-2; the D is unclear. V was clipped by 2 bases and J by 8 bases, with 15 bases between them. CDR1 SGHTA and CDR2 FQGNSA come from the germline V gene. CDR3 size: 14 residues. In DNA form, the CDR3 reads TGTGCCAGCAGCTTAAATCTTCGAGAGGAGGGCTACACCTTC. Translated: CASSLNLREEGYTF.

With respect to this clone: The sample carries other DNA sequences with the same CDR3. The chain employs TRBV30 and TRBJ2-6; 8 positions agree with TRBD1. Germline V gene lookup returns CDR1 GTSNPN and CDR2 SVGIG (reference sequence). V dropped 3 bases and J dropped 2; count of bases not matched to a gene: 6. This CDR3 has 16 residues. The CDR3 DNA sequence: TGTGCCTGGAGCGTTGGGACAGGAGCTGGGGCCAACGTCCTGACTTTC. As protein: CAWSVGTGAGANVLTF.

The rearrangement uses TRBV5-5 and TRBJ1-5, with D maybe TRBD1 (6 bases). The V end lost 8 bases, the J end lost 1 base, and 13 bases lay between the germline ends. CDR1 and CDR2 from the germline V gene are SGHKS and YYEKEE (reference sequence). This CDR3 has 14 amino acids. The CDR3 nucleotides read TGTGCCAGTTCAGACAGGTTGAGCAATCAGCCCCAGCATTTT. Residues: CASSDRLSNQPQHF.

This chain links TRBV6-5 with TRBJ1-2, with 7 bases fitting TRBD1. The CDR3 is made up of 13 amino acids. The germline CDR1 and CDR2 sequences are MNHEY and SVGAGI. V trimming: 5 bases; J trimming: 4 bases; junction bases outside the gene matches: 4. CDR3 sequence (DNA): TGTGCCAGCAGTAGGGGACAGAGCTATGGCTACACCTTC. Amino acids: CASSRGQSYGYTF.

The chain couples TRBV7-9 to TRBJ1-1; TRBD1 is a possible D gene (6 bases). Germline lookup yields CDR1 SEHNR and CDR2 FQNEAQ (reference sequence). The CDR3 is 14 amino acids. The V end lost 1 base, the J end lost 2 bases, and 8 bases lay between the germline ends. This CDR3 reads CASSLDGGNTEAFF. In DNA form, the CDR3 reads TGTGCCAGCAGCTTAGATGGGGGCAACACTGAAGCTTTCTTT.

The chain recombines TRBV21-1 with TRBJ1-4; the D call in the table, TRBD1, was not verified against the DNA. TRBV21-1 represents a pseudogene. The CDR3 has 16 residues. CDR3 loop: CASSDHMGQVNEKLFF. The CDR3 nucleotides read TGTGCCAGCAGCGACCACATGGGGCAGGTTAATGAAAAACTGTTTTTT.

The chain has TRBV27 and TRBJ2-3, with 9 bases matching TRBD2. The trim removed 4 bases at V and 6 bases at J, leaving 5 bases unmatched. The CDR3 is 14 residues long. The germline gives CDR1 MNHEY, CDR2 SMNVEV (reference sequence). CDR3 loop: CASSSPGLADTQYF. In nucleotides, the CDR3 is TGTGCCAGCAGTTCCCCGGGACTAGCCGATACGCAGTATTTT.

About this clone itself: Other DNA sequences in the sample encode the same CDR3. The CDR3 loop is CASSFGGTDTQYF. The CDR3 DNA reads TGTGCCAGCAGTTTCGGGGGCACAGATACGCAGTATTTT. The J gene is TRBJ2-3, the V gene TRBV12-3 or TRBV12-4, with D possibly TRBD2 on 5 matching bases. Between the trimmed V and J ends, which lost 3 bases and 1 base, there was a span of 5 bases. The CDR3 is 13 amino acids.

The V gene is TRBV18, the J gene TRBJ2-1; the match to TRBD2 covers 7 bases. V trimming: 2 bases; J trimming: 14 bases; junction bases outside the gene matches: 9. CDR1 is KGHSH and CDR2 is LQKENI in the germline V gene. CDR3 length equals 13 residues. CDR3 DNA sequence: TGTGCCAGCTCACCAGTAAGCGGGGTCATGGAGTTCTTC. Its protein is CASSPVSGVMEFF.

The rearrangement joins TRBV24-1 to TRBJ2-1, with 7 positions matching TRBD2. Germline V gene data show CDR1 as KGHDR and CDR2 as SFDVKD. The CDR3 contains 14 residues. The V gene end was trimmed by 5 bases and the J gene end by 5 bases; junction bases not matched to a gene: 5. Written as DNA, the CDR3 is TGTGCCACCAGTGCGGGAGGAGGTAACAATGAGCAGTTCTTC. Residues: CATSAGGGNNEQFF.

This clone has just one count. The chain is built from TRBV24-1 and TRBJ1-6; TRBD1 might be the D (6 bases). V shed 0 bases and J shed 10 bases, with 15 bases lying between them. The CDR3 spans 16 residues. CDR1 and CDR2 (germline): KGHDR, SFDVKD. CDR3 sequence: CATSDLEGEGESPLHF. The DNA for the CDR3 is TGTGCCACCAGTGATTTGGAGGGGGAGGGGGAATCACCCCTCCACTTT.

This chain connects TRBV29-1 to TRBJ1-4; D possibly corresponds to TRBD1 (6 bases). Germline CDR1 is SQVTM and CDR2 is ANQGSEA. The CDR3 has 13 residues. The V and J ends lost 3 bases and 4 bases respectively, with 9 bases between them. The CDR3 spells CSVEDSDNEKLFF. For the CDR3, the DNA is TGCAGCGTTGAGGACAGCGATAATGAAAAACTGTTTTTT.

CDR3 loop: CASSRLGGSGGDTQYF. For the CDR3, the DNA is TGTGCCAGCAGCCGCTTGGGGGGTAGCGGGGGAGATACGCAGTATTTT. This chain connects TRBV11-2 to TRBJ2-3; TRBD2 aligns across 9 bases. Germline lookup yields CDR1 SGHAT and CDR2 FQNNGV. V was pared by 5 bases and J by 5 bases, with 11 bases of the junction left unmatched. The CDR3 is 16 amino acids.

The chain recombines TRBV20-1 with TRBJ2-3; D uncertain. Trimming removed 3 bases from V and 6 bases from J, with 4 bases in between. CDR1 is DFQATT, CDR2 SNEGSKA, per germline (reference sequence). The CDR3 spans 10 residues. The CDR3 DNA reads as TGCAGTGCTAGTCTGGATACGCAGTATTTT. This sequence encodes CSASLDTQYF.

In its sample, this clone ranks as medium-sized. This rearrangement joins TRBV24-1 to TRBJ1-2, with D hard to call. The CDR3 loop spans 14 amino acids. V was trimmed by 4 bases and J by 7 bases, leaving 15 bases between them. From germline, CDR1 is KGHDR and CDR2 SFDVKD. Written as DNA, the CDR3 is TGTGCCACCAGTGACTCTCGGGGATATGGTGGCTACACCTTC. Its translation: CATSDSRGYGGYTF.

The CDR3 DNA reads TGTGCCAGCAGTTTTAGCGGGAGAAGGTACAATGAGCAGTTCTTC. Protein: CASSFSGRRYNEQFF. The rearrangement uses TRBV2 and TRBJ2-1, with TRBD2 identical over 9 bases. Looked up from germline, CDR1 is SNHLY and CDR2 is FYNNEI. CDR3 length: 15 amino acids. Trimming cost V 5 bases and J 4 bases; bases outside gene matches: 6.